The 9 T cell receptor beta chains in this list originate from one sample, sequenced in a study of shared clonotypes between healthy human individuals (dated by TCRdb to 2018 to 2020). To prepare the library, the immunoSEQ multiplex PCR assay was applied. TCRdb retrieved this table from immuneACCESS and kept in-frame rearrangements only. Not all clones are present; in checked studies, unresolved V genes account for under half, and no reason is known for the remainder. This sample gives under 750,000 clones in total; roughly two thirds of them show up just once. About 1.8% of the sample rests with the top ten. Sequenced sample: memory CD4+ T cells sorted from blood. This sample's cell subset or site label indicates: CD45RA-negative fraction. These receptors originate from a woman aged 25-40 years in good health.

V gene TRBV18 combines with J gene TRBJ2-2, with no clear D. The germline V gene has CDR1 KGHSH and CDR2 LQKENI. Trimming left V 7 bases short and J 2 bases short, with 11 bases between. The CDR3 covers 14 residues. CDR3 bases: TGTGCCAGCTGTGGAAACCCCAACACCGGGGAGCTGTTTTTT. Translating it yields CASCGNPNTGELFF.

This clone was found a few times. The genes are TRBV6-6 and TRBJ1-3; unclear D gene. The length of the CDR3 is 14 residues. The V gene's germline CDR1 is MNHNY and CDR2 SVGAGI (reference sequence). V was clipped by 0 bases and J by 4 bases, with 7 bases between them. The CDR3: CASSYSPEGNTIYF. The CDR3, as DNA: TGTGCCAGCAGTTACTCGCCGGAAGGAAACACCATATATTTT.

V and J are TRBV2 and TRBJ1-1, with TRBD1 identical over 8 bases. After removal of 6 bases from V and 0 bases from J, the junction contained 3 bases not matched to a gene. This CDR3 has 14 amino acids. Germline assignment: CDR1 SNHLY and CDR2 FYNNEI. DNA of the CDR3: TGTGCCAGCAGGTCACAGGGGGTGAACACTGAAGCTTTCTTT. Its protein product is CASRSQGVNTEAFF.

The chain is built from TRBV6-1 and TRBJ2-5; 7 positions agree with TRBD2. This CDR3 has 15 amino acids. Germline CDR1 is MNHNS and CDR2 is SASEGT. V shed 2 bases, J shed 6 bases, and the junction held 9 bases outside the gene matches. CDR3 in amino acids: CASSEQPGSGKTQYF. DNA of the CDR3: TGTGCCAGCAGTGAACAGCCAGGGAGCGGGAAGACCCAGTACTTC.

The rearrangement uses TRBV18 and TRBJ2-3; 10 nucleotides match TRBD2. CDR1 is KGHSH and CDR2 is LQKENI in the germline V gene. This CDR3 is built from 17 residues. V was clipped by 6 bases and J by 0 bases; unmatched bases: 9. CDR3: CASSWTSGDLSTDTQYF. For the CDR3, the DNA is TGTGCCAGCTCCTGGACTAGCGGAGACCTTAGCACAGATACGCAGTATTTT.

The count of this clone is one. In DNA form, the CDR3 reads TGTGCCAGCAGTGAAGCGAGACCCTACGAGCAGTACTTC. Its translation is CASSEARPYEQYF. J is TRBJ2-7 and V is TRBV6-1; D unclear. Trimming shortened V by 0 bases and J by 2 bases, and 5 bases separated the two germline ends. In germline, CDR1 is MNHNS, CDR2 SASEGT. CDR3 length equals 13 residues.

The chain couples TRBV7-6 to TRBJ2-2; D is ambiguous. Germline V gene lookup returns CDR1 SGHVS and CDR2 FNYEAQ. Trimming cost V 5 bases and J 7 bases, with 8 bases left between them. CDR3 length: 12 amino acids. CDR3 in DNA: TGTGCCAGCAGCAAACGAGGCGGGGAGCTGTTTTTT. This gives the protein CASSKRGGELFF.

The V call is TRBV9, the J call TRBJ2-3, with D possibly being TRBD1 or TRBD2 (5 bases each). V was shortened by 3 bases and J by 2 bases, with 22 bases between the two germline ends. CDR1 and CDR2 (germline): SGDLS, YYNGEE. This CDR3 comprises 18 residues. The CDR3 DNA is TGTGCCAGCAGCGCAGGGCCATTTCAGCGGTCATACACAGATACGCAGTATTTT. Translated, it gives CASSAGPFQRSYTDTQYF. The variable domain in full, with the rest retrieved from reference TRBV9 and TRBJ2-3, is DSGVTQTPKHLITATGQRVTLRCSPRSGDLSVYWYQQSLDQGLQFLIQYYNGEERAKGNILERFSAQQFPDLHSELNLSSLELGDSALYFCASSAGPFQRSYTDTQYFGPGTRLTVL.

This rearrangement joins TRBV7-2 to TRBJ2-3; possibly TRBD1 or TRBD2 for D (5 bases each). The CDR3 loop spans 18 amino acids. Germline lookup yields CDR1 SGHTA and CDR2 FQGNSA. Trimming took 5 bases from V and 0 from J, leaving 21 bases between them. In DNA form, the CDR3 reads TGTGCCAGCAGCCGTACCGTGCTAGGGGACCCGAGCACAGATACGCAGTATTTT. Protein sequence: CASSRTVLGDPSTDTQYF.